These T cell receptor beta chains were read from a single sample in a study of T cell changes during pregnancy in multiple sclerosis. Profiled with immunoSEQ multiplex PCR; TCRdb holds only in-frame clones, not every one. The sample includes 40,000 to 60,000 clones, approximately 94% of them seen just once. Source: CD4+ T cells from peripheral blood mononuclear cells, taken before pregnancy. The receptors were sampled from a female donor with multiple sclerosis, enrolled in a pregnancy study. Both conserved end residues are part of each CDR3. Where a row states a size, it is once, few, many or the class of an expanded clone; other rows omit it.

length	V	J	size	CDR3
14	TRBV7-9	TRBJ2-5	.	CASVLDRYQETQYF
14	TRBV4-2	TRBJ2-3	.	CASSQDSGTDTQYF
19	TRBV4-1	TRBJ2-1	.	CASSQDVRLAGRTYNEQFF
17	TRBV7-9	TRBJ1-2	once	CASSLTPGTGKYYGYTF
11	TRBV5-4	TRBJ2-1	.	CASSLADEQFF
16	TRBV5-1	TRBJ2-2	.	CASTPLAGENTGELFF
15	TRBV5-6	TRBJ2-2	.	CASSSLNTNTGELFF
16	TRBV9	TRBJ2-7	once	CASSADGTGFSYEQYF
14	TRBV2	TRBJ2-7	.	CASSEGGRVQEQYF
15	TRBV9	TRBJ2-3	.	CASSVWLAGGDTQYF
14	TRBV4-1	TRBJ2-2	.	CASSHGQGSGELFF
18	TRBV7-6	TRBJ2-3	.	CASSPRPTSGSFTDTQYF
13	TRBV30	TRBJ2-4	.	CAWRGTGKNIQYF
12	TRBV6-5	TRBJ1-1	many	CASSSIQGSAFF